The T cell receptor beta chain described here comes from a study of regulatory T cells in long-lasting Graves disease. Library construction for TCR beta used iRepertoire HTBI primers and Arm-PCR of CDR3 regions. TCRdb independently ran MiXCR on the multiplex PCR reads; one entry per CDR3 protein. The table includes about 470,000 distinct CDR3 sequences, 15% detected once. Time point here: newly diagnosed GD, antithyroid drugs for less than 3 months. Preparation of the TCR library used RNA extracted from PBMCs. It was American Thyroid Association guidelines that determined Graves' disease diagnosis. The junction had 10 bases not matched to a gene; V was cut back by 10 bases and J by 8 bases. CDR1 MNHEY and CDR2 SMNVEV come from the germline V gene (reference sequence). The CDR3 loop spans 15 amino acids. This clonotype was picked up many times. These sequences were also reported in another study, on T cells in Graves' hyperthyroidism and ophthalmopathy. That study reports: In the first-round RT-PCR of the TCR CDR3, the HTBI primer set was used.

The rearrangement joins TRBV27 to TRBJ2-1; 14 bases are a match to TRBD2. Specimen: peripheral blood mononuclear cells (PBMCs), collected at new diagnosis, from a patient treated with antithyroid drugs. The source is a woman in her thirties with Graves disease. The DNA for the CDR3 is TGTGCCACCAGGAAGGGACTAGCGGGAGTGGATGAGCAGTTCTTC. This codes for CATRKGLAGVDEQFF.